This TCR beta chain was retrieved from a study of blood T cell repertoires in COVID-19. In the original analysis: Using reference gene primer amplification, nucleated cell counts were estimated. Sequenced by immunoSEQ multiplex PCR; TCRdb stores in-frame clones only, minus some. V and J calls plus clone size are reproduced from that table; the DNA served to infer D and trimming. The table has approximately 280,000 clones, around nine tenths seen once. This TCR was sampled from a woman in her 30s with COVID-19, enrolled during active disease. Sequenced sample: peripheral blood.

CDR3 sequence reads: CATSRGASDTIYF. For the CDR3, the DNA is TGTGCCACCAGCAGAGGAGCCAGCGACACCATATATTTT. J is TRBJ1-3 and V is TRBV15; D not resolved. Germline lookup yields CDR1 LNHNV and CDR2 YYDKDF (reference sequence). Trimming pared 1 base from V and 8 bases from J, leaving 9 bases between. The CDR3 sequence is 13 residues long.